This is a list of T cell receptor beta chains from one sample in a study of T cells in Graves' hyperthyroidism and ophthalmopathy. TCRdb re-analysed the multiplex PCR reads in MiXCR, keeping a single row per CDR3 protein. The repertoire holds fewer than 500,000 distinct CDR3 sequences, with about 15% as singletons. The sample taken for sequencing was blood. These receptors came from a woman aged 30 to 39 with Graves' ophthalmopathy. Both conserved end residues are part of each CDR3. D genes are given only for firm matches. Expanded clones are given a class, and other clones once, few, many or no size at all.

D gene,J gene,clone size,V gene,CDR3 protein,CDR3 DNA
TRBD1,TRBJ2-2,many,TRBV2,CASTKDRRNTGELFF,TGTGCCAGCACCAAGGACAGGAGGAACACCGGGGAGCTGTTTTTT
TRBD1,TRBJ1-6,NA,TRBV5-1,CASSTTGQGLTYNSPLHF,TGCGCCAGCAGCACCACCGGACAGGGGCTAACCTATAATTCACCCCTCCACTTT
NA,TRBJ1-1,many,TRBV5-1,CASSLATGYMNTEAFF,TGCGCCAGCAGCTTGGCCACGGGGTACATGAACACTGAAGCTTTCTTT
TRBD1,TRBJ2-7,few,TRBV4-2,CASSPKESGTGGYEQYF,TGTGCCAGCAGCCCAAAGGAGTCCGGGACAGGGGGCTACGAGCAGTACTTC
NA,TRBJ2-5,few,TRBV19,CASRSKQETQYF,TGTGCCAGTAGGTCCAAGCAAGAGACCCAGTACTTC
NA,TRBJ2-2,few,TRBV4-1,CASSQVGRELFF,TGCGCCAGCAGCCAAGTGGGAAGGGAGCTGTTTTTT
NA,TRBJ2-7,many,TRBV18,CASSPQLVDSSYEQYF,TGTGCCAGCTCACCGCAATTGGTGGACAGTTCCTACGAGCAGTACTTC
NA,TRBJ1-1,few,TRBV7-3,CASSLTQSTEAFF,TGTGCCAGCAGCTTAACGCAAAGTACTGAAGCTTTCTTT
NA,TRBJ2-3,NA,TRBV9,CASSVAVVATDTQYF,TGTGCCAGCAGCGTAGCGGTAGTCGCCACAGATACGCAGTATTTT
NA,TRBJ1-6,many,TRBV12-3/TRBV12-4,CASSFAGNYNSPLHF,TGTGCCAGCAGTTTTGCGGGGAACTATAATTCACCCCTCCACTTT
TRBD2,TRBJ2-1,once,TRBV7-9,CASSFGLAGGYYNEQFF,TGTGCCAGCAGCTTCGGACTAGCGGGGGGCTACTACAATGAGCAGTTCTTC
NA,TRBJ1-5,many,TRBV18,CASSSQGGNQPQHF,TGTGCCAGCTCAAGCCAGGGTGGAAATCAGCCCCAGCATTTT
NA,TRBJ1-1,many,TRBV20-1,CSAMPDSMNTEAFF,TGCAGTGCTATGCCGGACAGCATGAACACTGAAGCTTTCTTT
NA,TRBJ1-6,many,TRBV28,CASNLGGRPGSPLHF,TGTGCCAGCAATTTAGGGGGACGACCGGGTTCACCCCTCCACTTT
NA,TRBJ1-2,NA,TRBV15,CATSRATGHYGYTF,TGTGCCACCAGCAGAGCGACAGGCCACTATGGCTACACCTTC
NA,TRBJ1-1,many,TRBV6-5,CASSYEGRKNTEAFF,TGTGCCAGCAGTTATGAGGGACGGAAGAACACTGAAGCTTTCTTT
NA,TRBJ2-2,many,TRBV13,CASSPCLCSGELFF,TGTGCCAGCAGCCCGTGCTTATGTTCAGGGGAGCTGTTTTTT
NA,TRBJ1-5,many,TRBV18,CASSPRTDYSNQPQHF,TGTGCCAGCTCACCTAGGACAGACTATAGCAATCAGCCCCAGCATTTT
NA,TRBJ2-1,many,TRBV11-3,CASSSRGNEQFF,TGTGCCAGCAGCTCGAGGGGGAATGAGCAGTTCTTC
NA,TRBJ1-2,few,TRBV9,CASSVAYGPDGYTF,TGTGCCAGCAGCGTAGCTTACGGTCCGGATGGCTACACCTTC
NA,TRBJ1-2,few,TRBV19,CASTEGYYGYTF,TGTGCCAGTACGGAGGGATACTATGGCTACACCTTC
TRBD1,TRBJ2-7,NA,TRBV5-6,CASSNLDRRYEQYF,TGTGCCAGCAGCAACCTGGACAGGCGGTACGAGCAGTACTTC
TRBD2,TRBJ2-6,NA,TRBV5-4,CASSLLWRGASGANVLTF,TGTGCCAGCAGCTTGCTGTGGCGGGGGGCGTCTGGGGCCAACGTCCTGACTTTC
NA,TRBJ2-1,many,TRBV29-1,CSVARVGVDEQFF,TGCAGCGTTGCCCGCGTGGGCGTTGATGAGCAGTTCTTC
NA,TRBJ1-2,NA,TRBV9,CASSSRVDYGYTF,TGTGCCAGCAGCTCACGCGTCGACTATGGCTACACCTTC
TRBD1,TRBJ1-1,many,TRBV12-3/TRBV12-4,CASSLLRDSKAFF,TGTGCCAGCAGTTTACTACGGGACAGTAAAGCTTTCTTT
TRBD1,TRBJ2-5,many,TRBV6-5,CASSYLSGTGGETQYF,TGTGCCAGCAGTTATCTGTCCGGGACAGGGGGAGAGACCCAGTACTTC
TRBD1,TRBJ1-1,many,TRBV29-1,CSFSPRDRYTEAFF,TGCAGCTTCTCCCCCCGGGACAGATACACTGAAGCTTTCTTT
NA,TRBJ1-4,once,TRBV24-1,CATSDLAGKLFF,TGTGCCACCAGTGATTTGGCGGGAAAACTGTTTTTT
NA,TRBJ1-1,NA,TRBV12-3/TRBV12-4,CASIPDKVMRTEAFF,TGTGCCAGCATCCCTGACAAGGTAATGAGGACTGAAGCTTTCTTT
TRBD2,TRBJ2-5,many,TRBV7-2,CASSLMRGQETQYF,TGTGCCAGCAGCTTAATGCGGGGGCAAGAGACCCAGTACTTC
TRBD1,TRBJ2-1,NA,TRBV6-2/TRBV6-3,CASKFRTGQGINEQFF,TGTGCCAGCAAATTCCGGACGGGACAGGGTATCAATGAGCAGTTCTTC
TRBD1,TRBJ2-7,many,TRBV20-1,CSGLDRVSYEQYF,TGCAGCGGCTTAGACAGGGTCTCCTACGAGCAGTACTTC
NA,TRBJ1-2,many,TRBV9,CASRGQSQYGYTF,TGTGCCAGCAGGGGACAATCACAGTATGGCTACACCTTC
NA,TRBJ2-3,many,TRBV20-1,CSASLAPSQPQYF,TGCAGTGCTAGTTTGGCCCCCAGTCAGCCGCAGTATTTT
NA,TRBJ2-4,few,TRBV29-1,CSVEDFAENIQYF,TGCAGCGTTGAAGATTTTGCGGAAAACATTCAGTACTTC
NA,TRBJ1-6,NA,TRBV7-9,CASSLGQRNSPLHF,TGTGCCAGCAGCTTAGGACAGAGGAATTCACCCCTCCACTTT
TRBD1,TRBJ1-5,many,TRBV9,CASSVGPGTGPTQPQHF,TGTGCCAGCAGCGTAGGTCCCGGGACAGGACCCACCCAGCCCCAGCATTTT
TRBD2,TRBJ2-3,many,TRBV12-3/TRBV12-4,CASSLLAGSTDTQYF,TGTGCCAGCAGTTTACTAGCGGGTAGCACAGATACGCAGTATTTT
NA,TRBJ2-1,many,TRBV12-5,CASGLSAGPYNEQFF,TGTGCTAGTGGTTTGTCGGCGGGCCCCTACAATGAGCAGTTCTTC
TRBD1,TRBJ2-7,many,TRBV20-1,CSARSGQGYEQYF,TGCAGTGCTAGATCGGGACAGGGATACGAGCAGTACTTC
NA,TRBJ2-7,NA,TRBV20-1,CSARRDPYEQYF,TGCAGTGCTAGACGCGACCCCTACGAGCAGTACTTC
TRBD1,TRBJ1-1,many,TRBV28,CASRTGLGSSAFF,TGTGCCAGCAGGACAGGGTTGGGTAGTTCGGCTTTCTTT
NA,TRBJ1-5,many,TRBV2,CASSEAGDNQPQHF,TGTGCCAGCAGTGAAGCGGGGGACAATCAGCCCCAGCATTTT
NA,TRBJ2-2,many,TRBV5-1,CASSIRGTTGELFF,TGCGCCAGCAGCATCAGGGGTACCACCGGGGAGCTGTTTTTT
NA,TRBJ2-7,many,TRBV12-3/TRBV12-4,CASSLGVAWEQYF,TGTGCCAGCAGTCTGGGGGTAGCGTGGGAGCAGTACTTC
TRBD1,TRBJ1-5,many,TRBV28,CASSFHDRGPYQPQHF,TGTGCCAGCAGTTTTCACGACAGGGGGCCTTATCAGCCCCAGCATTTT
NA,TRBJ2-3,many,TRBV7-8,CASSLVGPDTQYF,TGTGCCAGCAGCCTAGTGGGGCCAGATACGCAGTATTTT
NA,TRBJ2-5,NA,TRBV7-2,CASTPRAEGKETQYF,TGTGCCAGCACCCCTCGGGCAGAGGGTAAAGAGACCCAGTACTTC
TRBD2,TRBJ2-1,NA,TRBV2,CASSLRTRDNEQFF,TGTGCCAGCAGCTTAAGGACTAGGGACAATGAGCAGTTCTTC
TRBD1,TRBJ1-2,many,TRBV3-1,CASSQVGTGNGYTF,TGTGCCAGCAGCCAAGTTGGGACAGGGAACGGCTACACCTTC
TRBD2,TRBJ2-3,NA,TRBV6-2/TRBV6-3,CASRTAGGQGDTQYF,TGTGCCAGCAGGACAGCGGGGGGGCAGGGAGATACGCAGTATTTT